The source of this T cell receptor beta chain is a study of T cell repertoires in cytomegalovirus infection. The overall study: Carrying CMV and the relevant HLA type showed in public TCR beta signatures. Overall study results and limits: HLA-C-restricted CMV clonotypes gave the most frequent clonotype in two of eight donors. Individuals carrying CMV plus the relevant HLA were identified by cumulative frequency of public TCR beta families.

TCRdb reanalysed the reads using MiXCR and keeps one entry per CDR3 protein. The sample lists more than 150,000 distinct CDR3 sequences; under 25% were seen once. The germline V gene has CDR1 MNHEY and CDR2 SVGAGI. The CDR3 length is 15 residues. V was clipped by 0 bases and J by 1 base, with 9 bases between them. This clonotype showed up just a few times. Its antigen is undetermined. V gene TRBV6-5 combines with J gene TRBJ1-1; D might be TRBD1 (6 bases). This TCR came from a human donor in good health (CMV status not recorded). Some clones in this sample may be carry-over from other donors' samples. The specimen sequenced was PBMCs. CDR3 loop: CASSYSIQGNTEAFF. Here the CDR3 DNA reads TGTGCCAGCAGTTACTCGATACAGGGGAACACTGAAGCTTTCTTT.